A single sample is the source of the 22 T cell receptor beta chains below, sequenced in a study of glioma-infiltrating T cells. TCR alpha and beta CDR3 regions were amplified from RNA using iRepertoire nested multiplex PCR. TCRdb fed the multiplex PCR reads into MiXCR, producing one record per CDR3 protein. The repertoire includes approximately 120,000 distinct CDR3 sequences, approximately 23% of them detected once, and nearly 15% sits in the top ten. The specimen was glioma tissue, nonneoplastic brain tissue, or PBMCs (not recorded which). The origin of the receptors is a human donor with low-grade glioma or glioblastoma, undergoing nonglioma brain surgery, or in good health (not recorded which).

This clonotype showed up just once. V gene TRBV11-2 combines with J gene TRBJ1-1, with D perhaps matching TRBD1 (5 bases). V lost 7 bases and J lost 1, with 10 bases in between. The CDR3 sequence is 13 residues long. Germline CDR1 and CDR2: SGHAT and FQNNGV. The CDR3 DNA follows: TGTGCCAGCAACCCTCAGGGGAACACTGAAGCTTTCTTT. Encoded protein: CASNPQGNTEAFF.

In this sample, this clonotype turned up many times. The chain has TRBV6-4 and TRBJ2-1, with D possibly being TRBD1 (7 bases). V gave up 5 bases and J gave up 9 bases, with 11 bases separating them. CDR3 length: 12 residues. Per germline, CDR1 MRHNA and CDR2 SNTAGT. Here the CDR3 reads CASSQGGSEQFF. The CDR3 DNA reads as TGTGCCAGCAGTCAGGGGGGTAGTGAGCAGTTCTTC.

This clonotype was recorded at least ten times. The chain couples TRBV2 to TRBJ1-1; the D gene is possibly TRBD1 (6 bases). This CDR3 has 14 residues. From germline, CDR1 is SNHLY and CDR2 FYNNEI. The germline V and J ends were trimmed by 8 bases and 4 bases, with 17 bases remaining between them. The CDR3 region is CASYRRGVGTEAFF. The DNA for the CDR3 is TGTGCCAGCTACCGAAGGGGGGTGGGCACTGAAGCTTTCTTT. Complete variable domain (other parts from reference TRBV2 and TRBJ1-1): EPEVTQTPSHQVTQMGQEVILRCVPISNHLYFYWYRQILGQKVEFLVSFYNNEISEKSEIFDDQFSVERPDGSNFTLKIRSTKLEDSAMYFCASYRRGVGTEAFFGQGTRLTVV.

The rearrangement uses TRBV11-2 and TRBJ2-3, with 9 bases matching TRBD2. Germline V gene data show CDR1 as SGHAT and CDR2 as FQNNGV. The CDR3 contains 17 residues. Germline trimming cut 6 bases from V and 2 bases from J; bases unmatched to any gene: 12. The DNA for the CDR3 is TGTGCCAGCAGACCTAGGGGGGCTAGCGGGGCCACAGATACGCAGTATTTT. Amino acid sequence: CASRPRGASGATDTQYF.

This clonotype was recorded many times. The V call is TRBV10-3, the J call TRBJ2-5; unclear D gene. CDR1 and CDR2 from the germline V gene are ENHRY and SYGVKD. Trimming left V 3 bases short and J 1 base short, with 9 bases between. The CDR3 is 14 amino acids. Here the CDR3 DNA reads TGTGCCATCAGTGAAGTGACTTTCCAAGAGACCCAGTACTTC. Protein sequence: CAISEVTFQETQYF.

This clonotype was observed at least ten times. The chain links TRBV19 to TRBJ1-6, with D hard to call. CDR1 and CDR2 (germline): LNHDA, SQIVND (reference sequence). The CDR3 is made up of 14 amino acids. The V gene lost 9 bases and the J gene lost 0 bases, with 9 bases spanning the gap. In DNA form, the CDR3 reads TGTGCCAGGAAGGGATACTCCTATAATTCACCCCTCCACTTT. Translation gives CARKGYSYNSPLHF.

A few counts support this clonotype. The chain's CDR3 is CASSPRGLYGYTF. As DNA, the CDR3 is TGTGCCAGCAGCCCTCGAGGCCTCTATGGCTACACCTTC. The V gene is TRBV11-2, the J gene TRBJ1-2; no definite D call. Per the germline V gene, CDR1 is SGHAT and CDR2 is FQNNGV. The length of the CDR3 is 13 residues. Trimming shortened V by 5 bases and J by 4 bases, and 11 bases separated the two germline ends.

The V call is TRBV30, the J call TRBJ2-5, with no clear D. V lost 5 bases and J lost 5, with 9 bases in between. Germline CDR1 and CDR2: GTSNPN and SVGIG (reference sequence). This CDR3 has 11 residues. The CDR3 loop is CAWAVVETQYF. The CDR3 DNA sequence: TGTGCCTGGGCCGTCGTGGAGACCCAGTACTTC.

Ten or more counts support this clonotype. V gene TRBV7-2 combines with J gene TRBJ2-7; D perhaps matches TRBD2 (5 bases). The germline V gene encodes CDR1 SGHTA and CDR2 FQGNSA. The CDR3 is made up of 14 amino acids. V lost 4 bases, J lost 7 bases, and 17 bases lay in between. CDR3 DNA sequence: TGTGCCAGCAGCTCCCCCGGCGGAGGCAGGGAGCAGTACTTC. This translates into CASSSPGGGREQYF.

Regarding this clonotype: A much larger clone differs from this one at a single base, so this may be a read error. The conserved phenylalanine or tryptophan normally closing the CDR3 is absent here, so this likely arose from a read error. This rearrangement joins TRBV12-3 or TRBV12-4 to TRBJ2-7; tentative D call: TRBD1 (7 bases). The V end lost 6 bases, the J end lost 4 bases, and 13 bases lay between the germline ends. The CDR3 covers 13 residues. This CDR3 reads CASRGGQFYEQYL. CDR3 in DNA: TGTGCCAGCAGGGGGGGACAGTTTTACGAGCAGTACCTC.

A remark on this clonotype: This may arise from a read error, as a much more abundant clone is one base away. The V and J genes are TRBV28 and TRBJ1-4, with D possibly being TRBD1 (5 bases). The CDR3 contains 15 residues. With 4 bases removed from V and 4 bases from J, the gap between germline ends came to 13 bases. Germline loops: CDR1 MDHEN, CDR2 SYDVKM. Here the CDR3 reads CASSSWGTGNEKLFF. The CDR3 DNA follows: TGTGCCAGCAGTTCATGGGGGACGGGTAATGAAAAACTGTTTTTT.

Of note for this clonotype: One junction end does not reproduce the germline sequence, and a read error may be involved. V usage is TRBV7-2 and J usage is TRBJ2-7, with TRBD2 identical over 7 bases. The CDR3 totals 15 residues. Germline V CDR1 and CDR2: SGHTA, FQGNSA. In DNA, the CDR3 is TGTGCCATCAGCTCCGGATCTGGACTAGCCTACGAGCAGTACTTC. Its translation is CAISSGSGLAYEQYF.

This clonotype was seen ten or more times. The chain uses TRBV6-1 and TRBJ2-2; D gene unclear. The CDR3 extends over 14 amino acids. Trimming removed 4 bases from V and 6 bases from J, with 12 bases in between. Germline CDR1 reads MNHNS; CDR2 reads SASEGT. CDR3 sequence reads: CASSAGRVPGELFF. The CDR3 DNA sequence: TGTGCCAGCAGTGCCGGTCGGGTACCCGGGGAGCTGTTTTTT.

This clonotype occurred a few times. The V gene is TRBV19, the J gene TRBJ2-7, with D perhaps given as TRBD1 or TRBD2 (5 bases each). Trimming pared 1 base from V and 3 bases from J, leaving 13 bases between. Per the germline V gene, CDR1 is LNHDA and CDR2 is SQIVND (reference sequence). The CDR3 runs 15 residues. For the CDR3, the DNA is TGTGCCAGTAGTATAGGTGTTGGGACCTACTACGAGCAGTACTTC. Its translation is CASSIGVGTYYEQYF.

This clonotype was observed once. A much larger clone differs from this one at a single base, so this may be a read error. This sequence joins TRBV24-1 and TRBJ2-7, with 11 positions matching TRBD1. Trimming at V came to 1 base and at J to 8 bases, leaving 12 bases not matched to a gene. This CDR3 is 17 amino acids long. Germline CDR1 and CDR2: KGHDR and SFDVKD. Here the CDR3 DNA reads TGTGCCACCAGTGATTTCGACCCGGACAGGGGGCATTACAAGCAGTACTTC. As protein: CATSDFDPDRGHYKQYF.

As to this clonotype: A much more abundant neighbour one base away suggests this may be a read error. The V call is TRBV27, the J call TRBJ2-7, with 9 bases fitting TRBD2. Germline V gene data show CDR1 as MNHEY and CDR2 as SMNVEV (reference sequence). The CDR3 consists of 15 residues. The CDR3 loop reads CTSSSSASGTYEQYF. CDR3 nucleotide sequence: TGTACCAGCAGTTCGTCGGCTAGCGGGACCTACGAGCAGTACTTC.

Remarks on this clonotype: A read error may explain this, as a much larger clone is one base away. The chain recombines TRBV28 with TRBJ1-2; no reliable D call. The CDR3 runs to 12 residues. CDR1 is MDHEN and CDR2 is SYDVKM in the germline V gene. CDR3 loop: CTSSQTRDGYTF. CDR3 nucleotide sequence: TGTACCAGCAGCCAGACACGAGATGGCTACACCTTC.

In this sample, this clonotype turned up many times. V and J are TRBV7-9 and TRBJ2-7; the match to TRBD2 covers 10 bases. The CDR3 extends over 16 amino acids. J lost 0 bases, V lost 5 bases, and 7 bases had no gene match. Germline V gene data show CDR1 as SEHNR and CDR2 as FQNEAQ (reference sequence). The CDR3 sequence: CASSMTSGFLSYEQYF. The DNA for the CDR3 is TGTGCCAGCAGCATGACTAGCGGGTTTCTCTCCTACGAGCAGTACTTC.

This clonotype was recorded many times. The chain couples TRBV24-1 to TRBJ2-2; D gene uncertain. The CDR3 is 13 amino acids. Germline V gene sequence: CDR1 KGHDR, CDR2 SFDVKD. The ends were cut back, 6 bases at V and 2 bases at J, with 6 bases in the middle. In nucleotides, the CDR3 is TGTGCCACCAGTTTCGAAAACACCGGGGAGCTGTTTTTT. It yields the protein CATSFENTGELFF.

This clonotype was recorded many times. The chain employs TRBV12-3 or TRBV12-4 and TRBJ1-1; D possibly corresponds to TRBD1 (6 bases). The CDR3 length is 14 residues. Trimming shortened V by 5 bases and J by 8 bases, and 18 bases separated the two germline ends. CDR3 in amino acids: CASSPQQGSIEAFF. Written as DNA, the CDR3 is TGTGCCAGCAGTCCACAACAGGGTTCGATCGAAGCTTTCTTT.

Details on this clonotype: One base away lies a much larger clone, so this may be a sequencing read error. This chain links TRBV29-1 with TRBJ1-1; D gene uncertain. Germline CDR1 reads SQVTM; CDR2 reads ANQGSEA. The CDR3 totals 12 residues. Trimming pared 6 bases from V and 6 bases from J, leaving 14 bases between. The CDR3 nucleotides are TGCAGCGTGGAGAGCGCAGGCGCTGAAGCTTTCTTT. Amino acids: CSVESAGAEAFF.

This clonotype was detected many times. The CDR3 spells CASTTGTDSYGYTF. CDR3 sequence (DNA): TGTGCCAGCACTACCGGGACAGACTCCTATGGCTACACCTTC. The rearrangement joins TRBV2 to TRBJ1-2, with TRBD1 matching 7 bases. The junction had 9 bases not matched to a gene; V was cut back by 7 bases and J by 4 bases. CDR1 is SNHLY, CDR2 FYNNEI, per germline. The CDR3 spans 14 residues.